The TCR beta chain under discussion was sequenced for a study of cytomegalovirus exposure and HLA in healthy donors. The study, taken as a whole, reports: It was in a later analysis that TCR association rates were seen to vary by HLA locus, highest for DRB1 and lowest for HLA-C. Of the V segments, some could not be distinguished, including TRBV6-2 and TRBV6-3, and were excluded. Altogether, 170 or so TCR beta chains were recorded as cytomegalovirus-associated.

V lost 7 bases, J lost 5 bases, and 14 bases lay in between. Germline CDR1 is MNHEY and CDR2 is SVGAGI. The CDR3 loop spans 13 amino acids. About this clone: No antigen is known for it.

PCR used 60 Vbeta primers and 13 Jbeta primers. Sequencing used immunoSEQ multiplex PCR; TCRdb keeps in-frame clones, though not all of them. The sample has fewer than 110,000 clones; approximately 76% are singletons. The TCR was taken from a man aged 18 to 35 in good health and CMV-seronegative. Sequenced input: PBMCs. The chain employs TRBV6-5 and TRBJ2-5, with D perhaps TRBD1 (6 bases). The CDR3: CASTTGFGETQYF. The CDR3 DNA reads TGTGCCAGCACGACAGGATTTGGGGAGACCCAGTACTTC.